Listed here are 27 T cell receptor beta chains from one sample, sequenced in a study of metastatic and nonmetastatic thyroid tumors. MiXCR was used by TCRdb to re-call the PCR reads. The table has 22,000 or so clones, roughly 22% seen once; the top ten hold around an eighth. Ahead of thyroid surgery, no patient had received treatment of any kind. Sequenced material: tumor tissue. The receptors derive from a female donor with papillary thyroid cancer or a benign thyroid nodule (not recorded which). Some clones in this sample may be carry-over from other donors' samples.

This clone counts as medium-sized. The chain joins TRBV27 to TRBJ2-7; 7 nucleotides agree with TRBD1. Looked up from germline, CDR1 is MNHEY and CDR2 is SMNVEV (reference sequence). The V and J ends lost 6 bases and 2 bases, in that order; junction bases with no gene match: 4. This CDR3 contains 13 residues. CDR3 in DNA: TGTGCCAGCAGGCCCAGGGGGACCTACGAGCAGTACTTC. This translates into CASRPRGTYEQYF.

This clone counts as medium-sized. The rearrangement links TRBV20-1 to TRBJ1-4; 7 nucleotides align to TRBD1. CDR3 length equals 12 residues. The V gene's germline CDR1 is DFQATT and CDR2 SNEGSKA (reference sequence). V lost 3 bases to trimming and J lost 8 bases; unmatched junction nucleotides: 3. The CDR3 sequence is CSARRGQEKLFF. CDR3 sequence (DNA): TGCAGTGCTAGGAGGGGGCAAGAAAAACTGTTTTTT.

This clone was seen a handful of times. V gene TRBV24-1 combines with J gene TRBJ2-2; 7 nucleotides align to TRBD2. The V gene's germline CDR1 is KGHDR and CDR2 SFDVKD. This CDR3 is 16 amino acids long. Trimming took 2 bases from V and 3 from J; bases not matched to a gene: 5. This CDR3 is CATSDSGGGDTGELFF. CDR3 bases: TGTGCCACCAGTGATTCCGGGGGAGGGGACACCGGGGAGCTGTTTTTT.

The chain is built from TRBV20-1 and TRBJ1-2, with 8 positions matching TRBD1. This CDR3 is 12 amino acids long. J gave up 8 bases and V 5 bases, and 7 bases lay outside the gene matches. The germline V gene encodes CDR1 DFQATT and CDR2 SNEGSKA (reference sequence). CDR3 nucleotides: TGCAGTGCTTCGGACAGGGTCGAGGGCTACACCTTC. This gives the protein CSASDRVEGYTF.

In this sample, this clone turned up many times. The chain uses TRBV11-1 and TRBJ2-2; possibly TRBD1 or TRBD2 for D (6 bases each). Trimming left V 0 bases short and J 7 bases short, with 15 bases between. Germline CDR1 reads SGHAT; CDR2 reads FQDESV (reference sequence). CDR3 size: 16 residues. The CDR3 sequence is CASSLAGGDFHGELFF. Here the CDR3 DNA reads TGTGCCAGCAGCTTAGCGGGGGGCGATTTTCACGGGGAGCTGTTTTTT.

The J gene is TRBJ2-7, the V gene TRBV6-2 or TRBV6-3; tentative D call: TRBD2 (5 bases). V was clipped by 7 bases and J by 1 base, with 11 bases between them. The germline gives CDR1 MNHEY, CDR2 SVGEGT. The CDR3 sequence is 13 residues long. The CDR3 loop reads CASKLSGSYEQYF. Written as DNA, the CDR3 is TGTGCCAGCAAGCTTTCGGGGTCCTACGAGCAGTACTTC.

Only a few counts were recorded for this clone. The chain uses TRBV4-1 and TRBJ1-2; TRBD1 might be the D (6 bases). The CDR3 has 15 residues. V lost 1 base and J lost 7, with 16 bases in between. In germline, CDR1 is MGHRA, CDR2 YSYEKL. The chain's CDR3 is CASSQVFGGRSGYTF. CDR3 in DNA: TGCGCCAGCAGCCAAGTCTTCGGGGGGCGCTCTGGCTACACCTTC.

Regarding this clone: Mismatch with germline at one junction end may stem from a read error. V usage is TRBV3-1 and J usage is TRBJ2-7; the match to TRBD1 covers 8 bases. Per germline, CDR1 LGHDT and CDR2 YNNKEL (reference sequence). This CDR3 has 13 amino acids. The CDR3 DNA sequence: TGTGACAGCAGCTACGACAGGGGTTACGAGCAGTACTTC. Its translation is CDSSYDRGYEQYF.

The sample holds many counts of this clone. This chain joins TRBV5-5 and TRBJ2-3, with D hard to call. V dropped 4 bases and J dropped 2 bases, with 5 bases sitting between them. Germline V lookup: CDR1 SGHKS, CDR2 YYEKEE (reference sequence). CDR3 length equals 12 residues. CDR3 coding DNA: TGTGCCAGCAGCGGGATCACAGATACGCAGTATTTT. It encodes CASSGITDTQYF.

This clone appeared many times. Since a much larger clone is just one base distant, this may be a read error. The same CDR3 is also encoded by other DNA sequences in this sample. The J gene is TRBJ1-1, the V gene TRBV27; maybe TRBD1 (5 bases). The CDR3 runs 16 residues. Germline CDR1 is MNHEY and CDR2 is SMNVEV (reference sequence). DNA for the CDR3: TGTGCCTGCAGTCCCGGACGGGGCGGGGTGAACACTGAAGCTTTCTTT. It specifies CACSPGRGGVNTEAFF.

The chain links TRBV19 to TRBJ1-5; a weak D match, TRBD1 (5 bases). Germline loops: CDR1 LNHDA, CDR2 SQIVND (reference sequence). The CDR3 spans 15 residues. Deletions cut 3 bases from V and 7 bases from J, with 16 bases between. The CDR3 DNA reads TGTGCCAGTAGTATGTCCAGGGCAGTCAGACAGCCCCAGCATTTT. Protein: CASSMSRAVRQPQHF. Together with reference TRBV19 and TRBJ1-5, the CDR3 gives the full variable domain: DGGITQSPKYLFRKEGQNVTLSCEQNLNHDAMYWYRQDPGQGLRLIYYSQIVNDFQKGDIAEGYSVSREKKESFPLTVTSAQKNPTAFYLCASSMSRAVRQPQHFGDGTRLSIL.

There are a few counts of this clone. At one boundary the junction diverges from the germline segment, which might be a read error. CDR3 DNA: TGTGCCAGCAGTTTCGCAAGGGCCCCATTAACGCAGTACTTC. Its translation: CASSFARAPLTQYF. This rearrangement joins TRBV24-1 to TRBJ2-7; D not certain. This CDR3 has 14 amino acids. Germline CDR1 KGHDR, CDR2 SFDVKD.

Ten or more counts support this clone. CDR3 protein: CSVSPSGSAYEQYF. Here the CDR3 DNA reads TGCAGCGTTAGTCCCAGCGGGAGTGCCTACGAGCAGTACTTC. This chain links TRBV29-1 with TRBJ2-7, with TRBD2 identical over 8 bases. Germline loops: CDR1 SQVTM, CDR2 ANQGSEA. Trimming took 5 bases from V and 2 from J; bases not matched to a gene: 8. The CDR3 totals 14 residues.

This clone has a handful of counts. The CDR3 DNA is TGTGCCAGCAGTGGACTAGCGGGAGTTCCTGGGGCCAACGTCCTGACTTTC. This sequence encodes CASSGLAGVPGANVLTF. The J gene is TRBJ2-6, the V gene TRBV27, with TRBD2 matching 13 bases. The germline CDR1 and CDR2 sequences are MNHEY and SMNVEV (reference sequence). The V and J ends lost 5 bases and 2 bases, in that order; junction bases with no gene match: 3. CDR3 length: 17 residues.

This chain joins TRBV28 and TRBJ1-1; D is possibly TRBD1 (5 bases). V lost 6 bases and J lost 3, with 5 bases in between. From germline, CDR1 is MDHEN and CDR2 SYDVKM. The CDR3 spans 11 residues. The CDR3 bases are TGTGCCAGCAGAGGGGACACTGAAGCTTTCTTT. It specifies CASRGDTEAFF.

The V gene is TRBV11-2, the J gene TRBJ2-3; 9 nucleotides align to TRBD1. CDR1 SGHAT and CDR2 FQNNGV come from the germline V gene. V shed 3 bases and J 4 bases; nucleotides not matched to a gene: 8. The CDR3 has 16 amino acids. This chain's CDR3 is CASSFPGTGLADTQYF. CDR3 nucleotides: TGTGCCAGCAGCTTCCCCGGGACAGGGTTGGCAGATACGCAGTATTTT.

In regard to this clone: This may arise from a read error, as a much more abundant clone is one base away. Different DNA sequences within this sample yield the same CDR3. This chain joins TRBV15 and TRBJ1-2, with D perhaps matching TRBD1 (6 bases). The CDR3 totals 19 residues. CDR1 LNHNV and CDR2 YYDKDF come from the germline V gene (reference sequence). The V end lost 8 bases, the J end lost 2 bases, and 30 bases lay between the germline ends. The CDR3 is CATSPALAGGGRANYGYTF. In nucleotides, the CDR3 is TGTGCCACCTCACCAGCCCTGGCGGGAGGGGGACGAGCCAACTATGGCTACACCTTC.

This clone was observed at least ten times. The chain couples TRBV30 to TRBJ2-7; no firm D call. This CDR3 comprises 15 residues. The V end lost 3 bases, the J end lost 0 bases, and 15 bases lay between the germline ends. Germline CDR1 GTSNPN, CDR2 SVGIG (reference sequence). CDR3: CAWRPGDLGSYEQYF. In DNA form, the CDR3 reads TGTGCCTGGAGGCCCGGAGATTTGGGCTCCTACGAGCAGTACTTC.

This clone has a count of ten or more. V usage is TRBV28 and J usage is TRBJ2-1; the match to TRBD2 covers 8 bases. CDR1 and CDR2 (germline): MDHEN, SYDVKM. J gave up 3 bases and V 4 bases, and 11 bases lay outside the gene matches. The CDR3 sequence is 17 residues long. The CDR3 here is CASSSPSGGYSYNEQFF. Written as DNA, the CDR3 is TGTGCCAGCAGTTCCCCGTCGGGAGGGTACAGCTACAATGAGCAGTTCTTC.

This clone was seen ten or more times. V usage is TRBV27 and J usage is TRBJ1-2; 7 nucleotides align to TRBD1. The CDR3 covers 13 residues. The germline CDR1 and CDR2 sequences are MNHEY and SMNVEV (reference sequence). V trimming: 5 bases; J trimming: 3 bases; junction bases outside the gene matches: 3. CDR3 loop: CASSRQGDYGYTF. The DNA of the CDR3 is TGTGCCAGCAGTCGACAGGGAGACTATGGCTACACCTTC.

The V and J genes are TRBV3-1 and TRBJ2-1; TRBD1 matches at 9 bases. V lost 3 bases, J lost 8 bases, and 11 bases stayed unmatched. The CDR3 has 16 amino acids. Germline V lookup: CDR1 LGHDT, CDR2 YNNKEL (reference sequence). CDR3 region: CASSHPQGQGADEQFF. The CDR3, as DNA: TGTGCCAGCAGCCATCCCCAGGGACAGGGTGCCGATGAGCAGTTCTTC.

In its sample, this clone was seen a few times. A much bigger clone sits one base away, suggesting this may be a read error. This chain uses TRBV11-2 with TRBJ2-3; D is possibly TRBD1 or TRBD2 (5 bases each). Trimming shortened V by 5 bases and J by 2 bases, and 14 bases separated the two germline ends. The CDR3 is 15 amino acids. Germline loops: CDR1 SGHAT, CDR2 FQNNGV. The CDR3 DNA is TGTGCCAGCAGCCCGAGGGACCAACCCACAGATACGCAGTATTTT. Translation: CASSPRDQPTDTQYF.

In the case of this clone: This CDR3 is missing its conserved last phenylalanine or tryptophan, likely due to a read error. The V gene is TRBV5-1, the J gene TRBJ2-3; no reliable D call. V lost 2 bases and J 2 bases, leaving 6 bases between the germline ends. The CDR3 runs to 13 residues. Germline loops: CDR1 SGHRS, CDR2 YFSETQ. The CDR3 region is CASSLQITDTQYL. As DNA, the CDR3 is TGCGCCAGCAGCTTACAGATCACAGATACGCAGTATCTT.

This clone was counted many times. CDR3 in DNA: TGTGCCAGCAGCTTAGGGGCGTGGCAGGCCACAGATACGCAGTATTTT. Its translation: CASSLGAWQATDTQYF. This chain uses TRBV7-2 with TRBJ2-3; D is undetermined. This CDR3 region has 16 residues. The V gene's germline CDR1 is SGHTA and CDR2 FQGNSA. V was pared by 1 base and J by 2 bases, with 13 bases between.

The chain recombines TRBV28 with TRBJ2-1; D is undetermined. The CDR3 is 11 residues long. The germline CDR1 and CDR2 sequences are MDHEN and SYDVKM. V was clipped by 5 bases and J by 5 bases, with 4 bases between them. Here the CDR3 reads CASSLHNEQFF. Written as DNA, the CDR3 is TGTGCCAGCAGTCTTCACAATGAGCAGTTCTTC.

This clone was detected many times. This sequence joins TRBV29-1 and TRBJ2-7; TRBD1 aligns across 9 bases. Trimming cost V 6 bases and J 4 bases; bases outside gene matches: 7. The CDR3 contains 13 residues. Germline CDR1 and CDR2: SQVTM and ANQGSEA. In DNA form, the CDR3 reads TGCAGCGTGGAACAGGGGGCGGAATACGAGCAGTACTTC. Encoded protein: CSVEQGAEYEQYF.

This clone is medium-sized. The chain combines TRBV6-1 with TRBJ2-7, with D tentatively TRBD1 (6 bases). The CDR3 totals 15 residues. V was pared by 5 bases and J by 6 bases, with 20 bases between. Looked up from germline, CDR1 is MNHNS and CDR2 is SASEGT. Here the CDR3 DNA reads TGTGCCAGCAGTCTACAGGGTCAACAGGGAGCCGAGCAGTACTTC. This encodes CASSLQGQQGAEQYF.